This TCR beta chain was recovered during a study of spatial heterogeneity in lung cancer (dated by TCRdb to the late 2010s). Turning to the overall study: Beta-chain transcripts were consistently detected in greater numbers than alpha-chain transcripts, which likely reflects a higher abundance of beta-chain transcripts. In non-small cell lung cancer, the study quantitatively compared TCR alpha and beta repertoires across several tumor regions, matched nontumor lung, and blood. At surgery, 200 to 250 tumor regions, 64 matched nontumor lung samples and 50 to 60 PBMC samples were TCR-sequenced for both alpha and beta chains. Nonsynonymous mutation counts, determined by whole-exome sequencing of tumor tissue, were related to TCR repertoire features. In the raw uncorrected reads, each unique combination of TCR and UMI appeared on average more than ten times.

Library method: 5' RACE. Data came from a NextSeq 500. The TCR library protocol attached a unique molecular identifier to each TCR cDNA molecule to allow correction of PCR and sequencing errors. The paper's data handling went like this. TCR identification, UMI-based error correction and CDR3 extraction were performed with Decombinator tools. TCRs above a frequency of 2 per 1,000, corresponding to the top 1% of the tumor frequency distribution, were defined as expanded. Renyi diversity was computed with the R vegan package after each repertoire had been subsampled 100 times to 5,000 TCRs. CDR3 similarity networks were built from amino acid triplet string-kernel similarity, with CDR3s being connected when pairwise similarity was above 0.82. The public reads were reprocessed in TCRdb via fastp at Q25 and MiXCR, keeping in-frame beta chains. Duplicate CDR3 protein sequences are folded into a single record with the most common DNA and genes. TCRdb's processing, not the authors' own work, is the source of the V and J calls. The sample table contains tens of thousands of distinct CDR3 sequences; only one count was recorded for 12% of them. Together, the top ten hold 35% to 45% of the sample.

V lost 0 bases and J lost 4 bases; the stretch between them is 10 bases long. CDR1 and CDR2 are drawn from the germline V gene: SGHRS, YFSETQ. Its CDR3 holds 15 amino acids, cysteine through phenylalanine. Only the CDR3 part of the read is kept: 45 bases, read in frame from the first base. Beyond this particular receptor, the publication reports: Ubiquitous expanded tumor TCRs showed up in blood more often at tumor resection than at routine follow-up. Confirming at a functional level the hypothesis that regional TCRs recognize regional mutations was considered to require additional single-cell paired TCR alpha and beta sequencing.

The sample's time point label, in plain terms: sample taken at primary tumor resection. TCR sequencing used whole RNA extracted from tumor and nontumor lung tissue, or from cryopreserved PBMC samples, without cell sorting. The donors were some 70 patients from the lung TRACERx cohort who had early-stage, untreated non-small cell lung cancer. Only patients with enough RNA available from two or more tumor regions were chosen for TCR sequencing. Points on this clonotype: Its antigen is still unknown. No much larger clonotype is one base removed from it; base qualities were not supplied.

The starting material was PBMCs, obtained at surgery. This clonotype originated in a female donor with early-stage non-small cell lung cancer. The sequence links TRBV5-1 to TRBJ2-2; the D gene lacks a confident call. The nucleotide sequence is TGCGCCAGCAGCTTGGCTGGTCTCGGCACCGGGGAGCTGTTTTTT. This codes for CASSLAGLGTGELFF.